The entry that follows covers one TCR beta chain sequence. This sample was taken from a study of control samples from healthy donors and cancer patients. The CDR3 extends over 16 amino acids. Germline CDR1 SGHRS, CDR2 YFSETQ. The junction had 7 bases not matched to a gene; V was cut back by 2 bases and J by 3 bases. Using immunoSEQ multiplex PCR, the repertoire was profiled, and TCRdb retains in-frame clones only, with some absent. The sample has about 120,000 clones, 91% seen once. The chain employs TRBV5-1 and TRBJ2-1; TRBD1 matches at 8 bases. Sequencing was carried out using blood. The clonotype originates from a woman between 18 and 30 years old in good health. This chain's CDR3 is CASSLVQGAYYNEQFF. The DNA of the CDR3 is TGCGCCAGCAGCTTAGTTCAGGGGGCATACTACAATGAGCAGTTCTTC.